Presented here are 18 T cell receptor beta chains from one specimen sequenced in a study of cytomegalovirus exposure and HLA in healthy donors. The PCR ran on 60 Vbeta and 13 Jbeta primers. Sequenced by immunoSEQ multiplex PCR; TCRdb stores in-frame clones only, minus some. Of 250,000 or so clones detected, about 90% appear once; the ten largest clones hold less than 2%. Sample: PBMCs. Receptor source: a girl aged 2 to 9 in good health and CMV-seronegative.

This clone was observed a few times. This sequence joins TRBV6-6 and TRBJ2-1, with D possibly matching TRBD1 (5 bases). With 0 bases removed from V and 0 bases from J, the gap between germline ends came to 9 bases. The CDR3 has 16 amino acids. Germline values: CDR1 MNHNY, CDR2 SVGAGI (reference sequence). The CDR3 sequence is CASSYSTRASYNEQFF. The CDR3, as DNA: TGTGCCAGCAGTTACTCGACCAGGGCCTCCTACAATGAGCAGTTCTTC.

The table lists this clone with a count of one. V gene TRBV5-4 combines with J gene TRBJ2-1; the match to TRBD2 covers 10 bases. V shed 0 bases and J 4 bases; nucleotides not matched to a gene: 1. There are 15 residues in the CDR3. CDR1 is SGHNT and CDR2 is YYREEE in the germline V gene (reference sequence). The CDR3 region has the DNA TGTGCCAGCAGCTTGGGGGGACTAGCGTACAATGAGCAGTTCTTC. Its translation is CASSLGGLAYNEQFF.

This clone appeared once. The chain has TRBV6-4 and TRBJ2-1, with D tentatively TRBD2 (6 bases). The V and J ends lost 0 bases and 3 bases respectively, with 9 bases between them. Germline lookup yields CDR1 MRHNA and CDR2 SNTAGT. The CDR3 has 15 residues. The CDR3 loop is CASSDSEGGYNEQFF. The DNA for the CDR3 is TGTGCCAGCAGTGACTCTGAGGGAGGCTACAATGAGCAGTTCTTC.

The rearrangement joins TRBV19 to TRBJ1-2; unclear D gene. The CDR3 is 16 residues long. Between the trimmed V and J ends, which lost 5 bases and 3 bases, there was a span of 19 bases. CDR1 and CDR2 (germline): LNHDA, SQIVND (reference sequence). CDR3 nucleotide sequence: TGTGCCAGTAGTGCCGACATGAGGGATCCGTACTATGGCTACACCTTC. Its translation is CASSADMRDPYYGYTF.

The V and J genes are TRBV28 and TRBJ2-4; 8 bases are shared with TRBD2. The CDR3 has 16 residues. V shed 3 bases, J shed 6 bases, and the junction held 10 bases outside the gene matches. Germline CDR1 MDHEN, CDR2 SYDVKM. CDR3 sequence reads: CASSFRSGGALNIQYF. CDR3 sequence (DNA): TGTGCCAGCAGTTTCAGAAGCGGGGGCGCCTTAAACATTCAGTACTTC.

The J gene is TRBJ2-3, the V gene TRBV27; D unclear. The length of the CDR3 is 15 residues. Trimming removed 2 bases at V and 0 bases at J, with 9 bases between. Germline V gene lookup returns CDR1 MNHEY and CDR2 SMNVEV (reference sequence). The DNA of the CDR3 is TGTGCCAGCAGTTTAACAGCTACTAGCACAGATACGCAGTATTTT. It translates to CASSLTATSTDTQYF.

V and J are TRBV27 and TRBJ1-6; D is uncertain. CDR1 and CDR2 from the germline V gene are MNHEY and SMNVEV (reference sequence). The CDR3 consists of 13 residues. Trimming took off 6 bases at V and 8 bases at J, with 11 bases between the two ends. CDR3 amino acids: CASRAMVHSPLHF. The CDR3 DNA sequence: TGTGCCAGCAGGGCCATGGTGCATTCACCCCTCCACTTT.

The rearrangement joins TRBV2 to TRBJ2-5, with TRBD2 identical over 11 bases. The CDR3 is made up of 17 amino acids. V gave up 0 bases and J gave up 5 bases; unmatched junction bases: 8. The V gene's germline CDR1 is SNHLY and CDR2 FYNNEI. This CDR3 reads CASSEAFSGRAGETQYF. The CDR3 coding sequence is TGTGCCAGCAGTGAAGCGTTTAGCGGGAGGGCCGGGGAGACCCAGTACTTC. The full variable domain, with the rest looked up from reference TRBV2 and TRBJ2-5, is EPEVTQTPSHQVTQMGQEVILRCVPISNHLYFYWYRQILGQKVEFLVSFYNNEISEKSEIFDDQFSVERPDGSNFTLKIRSTKLEDSAMYFCASSEAFSGRAGETQYFGPGTRLLVL.

The chain couples TRBV15 to TRBJ1-2, with TRBD1 matching 9 bases. This CDR3 is 15 amino acids long. J gave up 7 bases and V 5 bases, and 11 bases lay outside the gene matches. Looked up from germline, CDR1 is LNHNV and CDR2 is YYDKDF (reference sequence). The chain's CDR3 is CATSGTSGTGCGYTF. DNA of the CDR3: TGTGCCACCAGCGGAACCTCCGGGACAGGGTGTGGCTACACCTTC.

This clone was seen just once. V usage is TRBV6-5 and J usage is TRBJ2-3; 7 nucleotides agree with TRBD1. The CDR3 spans 14 residues. With 5 bases clipped from V and 4 bases from J, the junction kept 6 bases outside the gene matches. Per germline, CDR1 MNHEY and CDR2 SVGAGI. CDR3 DNA: TGTGCCAGCAGTGGGGAGACAGGGCCAGATACGCAGTATTTT. It encodes CASSGETGPDTQYF.

V gene TRBV28 combines with J gene TRBJ1-4; 7 bases fit TRBD1. V shed 6 bases, J shed 3 bases, and the junction held 7 bases outside the gene matches. Germline V CDR1 and CDR2: MDHEN, SYDVKM. The CDR3 spans 15 residues. CDR3 in amino acids: CASSFTGVANEKLFF. The CDR3 DNA is TGTGCCAGCAGCTTTACAGGGGTAGCTAATGAAAAACTGTTTTTT.

This clone was seen once. Other nucleotide sequences in the sample specify the same CDR3. This chain links TRBV7-2 with TRBJ2-5; 8 positions agree with TRBD1. Trimming took 3 bases from V and 1 from J; bases not matched to a gene: 4. CDR1 SGHTA and CDR2 FQGNSA come from the germline V gene. The CDR3 is made up of 15 amino acids. The CDR3 nucleotides are TGTGCCAGCAGCTTGGGAGACAGGGGCCAAGAGACCCAGTACTTC. Protein sequence: CASSLGDRGQETQYF.

The chain uses TRBV28 and TRBJ2-7; 7 bases map to TRBD1. The CDR3 sequence is 14 residues long. CDR1 and CDR2 (germline): MDHEN, SYDVKM. The junction had 3 bases not matched to a gene; V was cut back by 2 bases and J by 2 bases. CDR3 residues: CASSLGTATYEQYF. As DNA, the CDR3 is TGTGCCAGCAGTTTAGGGACAGCAACCTACGAGCAGTACTTC.

The chain is built from TRBV7-6 and TRBJ2-1; 7 bases map to TRBD2. The CDR3 length is 17 residues. Germline CDR1 and CDR2: SGHVS and FNYEAQ. Trimming took 2 bases from V and 0 from J; bases not matched to a gene: 7. CDR3 in DNA: TGTGCCAGCAGCTTAACGGGGGGTGGGAGCTCCTACAATGAGCAGTTCTTC. It encodes CASSLTGGGSSYNEQFF.

V gene TRBV9 combines with J gene TRBJ2-1; TRBD1 matches at 8 bases. Germline trimming cut 6 bases from V and 7 bases from J; bases unmatched to any gene: 15. This CDR3 is built from 16 residues. Looked up from germline, CDR1 is SGDLS and CDR2 is YYNGEE. The CDR3 DNA follows: TGTGCCAGCACGACCGACGGGACAGGATACATGAATGAGCAGTTCTTC. This translates into CASTTDGTGYMNEQFF.

The chain carries TRBV30 and TRBJ2-5; 10 positions agree with TRBD1. J gave up 3 bases and V 0 bases, and 10 bases lay outside the gene matches. The CDR3 is 17 amino acids. Germline V gives CDR1 GTSNPN, CDR2 SVGIG (reference sequence). CDR3 loop: CAWSVQLPGQGKETQYF. CDR3 sequence (DNA): TGTGCCTGGAGTGTACAGTTGCCGGGACAGGGGAAAGAGACCCAGTACTTC.

The V gene is TRBV27, the J gene TRBJ2-7; 8 bases map to TRBD1. The trim removed 5 bases at V and 3 bases at J, leaving 3 bases unmatched. Germline CDR1 and CDR2: MNHEY and SMNVEV (reference sequence). This CDR3 comprises 13 residues. CDR3 nucleotide sequence: TGTGCCAGCAGTCCCGACAGGGGCTACGAGCAGTACTTC. Translating gives CASSPDRGYEQYF.

CDR3 region: CASSITRGLGEAFF. DNA of the CDR3: TGTGCCAGTAGTATTACACGGGGATTAGGGGAAGCTTTCTTT. This chain joins TRBV19 and TRBJ1-1; D remains ambiguous. V shed 3 bases and J shed 8 bases, with 16 bases lying between them. The V gene's germline CDR1 is LNHDA and CDR2 SQIVND (reference sequence). The CDR3 runs 14 residues.